The rows below give T cell receptor beta chains drawn from one sample of a study of blood T cell repertoires in COVID-19. The repertoire was sequenced with immunoSEQ multiplex PCR; TCRdb's copy has only in-frame clones and lacks some. This sample yields 9,700 or so clones, of which about three quarters are seen a single time; over 20% belongs to the top ten. Sequenced material: peripheral blood. Source of these receptors: a man aged 60-69 years with active COVID-19. The CDR3 runs from the conserved cysteine through the conserved F or W. Fields, in order: clone size, D gene, J gene, V gene, CDR3 protein, CDR3 DNA. D genes are given only for firm matches. Not every row has a clone size; where given, it reads once, few, many or a size class.

abundance: few
d_gene: -
j_gene: TRBJ1-2
v_gene: TRBV5-6
CDR3aa: CASSLRALNQGGYTF
CDR3nt: TGTGCCAGCAGCCTCCGGGCCCTAAACCAGGGAGGCTACACCTTC

abundance: -
d_gene: -
j_gene: TRBJ1-6
v_gene: TRBV28
CDR3aa: CATLGTRNSPLHF
CDR3nt: TGTGCCACCCTAGGGACACGAAATTCACCCCTCCACTTT

abundance: -
d_gene: -
j_gene: TRBJ2-7
v_gene: TRBV11-3
CDR3aa: CASSLEWGRDEQYF
CDR3nt: TGTGCCAGCAGCTTAGAATGGGGCCGGGACGAGCAGTACTTC

abundance: -
d_gene: -
j_gene: TRBJ1-1
v_gene: TRBV28
CDR3aa: CASSLWGAKDTEAFF
CDR3nt: TGTGCCAGCAGTTTATGGGGGGCTAAAGACACTGAAGCTTTCTTT

abundance: few
d_gene: TRBD2
j_gene: TRBJ2-1
v_gene: TRBV2
CDR3aa: CASSTGTSGSNEQFF
CDR3nt: TGTGCCAGCAGCACCGGGACTAGCGGGAGCAATGAGCAGTTCTTC

abundance: -
d_gene: TRBD1
j_gene: TRBJ1-1
v_gene: TRBV7-2
CDR3aa: CASSLGQGNTEAFF
CDR3nt: TGTGCCAGCAGCTTAGGACAGGGAAACACTGAAGCTTTCTTT

abundance: few
d_gene: -
j_gene: TRBJ1-2
v_gene: TRBV29-1
CDR3aa: CSVTGNWGGYTF
CDR3nt: TGCAGCGTAACAGGAAATTGGGGTGGCTACACCTTC

abundance: -
d_gene: -
j_gene: TRBJ2-5
v_gene: TRBV2
CDR3aa: CASSETGISNQETQYF
CDR3nt: TGTGCCAGCAGTGAAACGGGGATTTCAAACCAAGAGACCCAGTACTTC

abundance: -
d_gene: TRBD2
j_gene: TRBJ2-7
v_gene: TRBV19
CDR3aa: CASSVRSSGRYEQYF
CDR3nt: TGTGCCTCCAGCGTTCGGTCCAGCGGGAGGTACGAGCAGTACTTC

abundance: -
d_gene: TRBD1
j_gene: TRBJ1-2
v_gene: TRBV3-1/TRBV3-2
CDR3aa: CASSQNGDRGYTF
CDR3nt: TGTGCCAGCAGCCAAAACGGGGACAGAGGCTACACCTTC

abundance: -
d_gene: -
j_gene: TRBJ2-7
v_gene: TRBV21-1
CDR3aa: CASSKAGGNTYEQYF
CDR3nt: TGTGCCAGCAGCAAAGCGGGCGGGAACACCTACGAGCAGTACTTC

abundance: -
d_gene: TRBD1
j_gene: TRBJ1-1
v_gene: TRBV4-2
CDR3aa: CASSQTDRENTEAFF
CDR3nt: TGTGCCAGCAGCCAGACGGACAGGGAGAACACTGAAGCTTTCTTT

abundance: few
d_gene: -
j_gene: TRBJ2-3
v_gene: TRBV27
CDR3aa: CASRMTSRVTDTQYF
CDR3nt: TGTGCCAGCAGAATGACTAGTAGAGTCACAGATACGCAGTATTTT

abundance: -
d_gene: TRBD1
j_gene: TRBJ1-6
v_gene: TRBV28
CDR3aa: CASSPGGAYSPLHF
CDR3nt: TGTGCCAGCAGTCCAGGGGGCGCCTATTCACCCCTCCACTTT

abundance: -
d_gene: -
j_gene: TRBJ1-2
v_gene: TRBV5-5
CDR3aa: CASSSGLGRGYGYTF
CDR3nt: TGTGCCAGCAGCTCGGGACTCGGAAGGGGATATGGCTACACCTTC

abundance: -
d_gene: TRBD2
j_gene: TRBJ2-7
v_gene: TRBV11-3
CDR3aa: CASSLNSGGAGVYEQYF
CDR3nt: TGTGCCAGCAGCTTAAATAGCGGGGGGGCCGGTGTTTACGAGCAGTACTTC

abundance: -
d_gene: TRBD1
j_gene: TRBJ2-2
v_gene: TRBV19
CDR3aa: CASSTGQGFTGELFF
CDR3nt: TGTGCCAGTAGTACGGGACAGGGATTCACCGGGGAGCTGTTTTTT

abundance: -
d_gene: TRBD1
j_gene: TRBJ2-7
v_gene: TRBV6-5
CDR3aa: CASRVGQGAGEQYF
CDR3nt: TGTGCCAGCAGAGTTGGACAGGGGGCGGGCGAGCAGTACTTC

abundance: -
d_gene: -
j_gene: TRBJ2-3
v_gene: TRBV7-3
CDR3aa: CASSLGGQSTDTQYF
CDR3nt: TGTGCCAGCAGCCTGGGGGGGCAAAGCACAGATACGCAGTATTTT

abundance: -
d_gene: TRBD1
j_gene: TRBJ1-2
v_gene: TRBV19
CDR3aa: CASSITTTGFGGYTF
CDR3nt: TGTGCCAGTAGTATCACCACGACAGGGTTCGGCGGCTACACCTTC

abundance: -
d_gene: -
j_gene: TRBJ1-3
v_gene: TRBV5-1
CDR3aa: CASSSTGGSGNTIYF
CDR3nt: TGCGCCAGCAGCTCCACGGGGGGCTCTGGAAACACCATATATTTT

abundance: -
d_gene: -
j_gene: TRBJ1-3
v_gene: TRBV19
CDR3aa: CASSLVGGSGNTIYF
CDR3nt: TGTGCCAGTAGTCTGGTTGGAGGGTCTGGAAACACCATATATTTT

abundance: -
d_gene: TRBD1
j_gene: TRBJ2-7
v_gene: TRBV15
CDR3aa: CATSIRGQGSYEQYF
CDR3nt: TGTGCCACCAGCATCAGGGGGCAGGGGAGTTACGAGCAGTACTTC

abundance: -
d_gene: TRBD1
j_gene: TRBJ1-1
v_gene: TRBV3-1/TRBV3-2
CDR3aa: CASSHRGASTEAFF
CDR3nt: TGTGCCAGCAGCCACAGGGGGGCCAGCACTGAAGCTTTCTTT

abundance: -
d_gene: -
j_gene: TRBJ1-2
v_gene: TRBV5-1
CDR3aa: CASSLLSGGSGYGYTF
CDR3nt: TGCGCCAGCAGCCTCCTCTCGGGGGGGTCGGGCTATGGCTACACCTTC

abundance: -
d_gene: -
j_gene: TRBJ1-4
v_gene: TRBV5-4
CDR3aa: CASSPGLVRDSNEKLFF
CDR3nt: TGTGCCAGCAGCCCCGGTCTCGTGAGGGACTCTAATGAAAAACTGTTTTTT

abundance: -
d_gene: -
j_gene: TRBJ1-5
v_gene: TRBV4-3
CDR3aa: CASSPRLSDSNQPQHF
CDR3nt: TGCGCCAGCAGCCCAAGGTTATCGGACAGTAATCAGCCCCAGCATTTT

abundance: -
d_gene: TRBD2
j_gene: TRBJ2-3
v_gene: TRBV7-3
CDR3aa: CASSLGGGAPDTQYF
CDR3nt: TGTGCCAGCAGCTTGGGCGGGGGGGCCCCAGATACGCAGTATTTT

abundance: -
d_gene: TRBD1
j_gene: TRBJ1-2
v_gene: TRBV19
CDR3aa: CASSINRGGYTF
CDR3nt: TGTGCCAGTAGTATCAACAGGGGCGGCTACACCTTC

abundance: -
d_gene: -
j_gene: TRBJ1-5
v_gene: TRBV7-8
CDR3aa: CASRQGRNQPQHF
CDR3nt: TGTGCCAGCAGACAGGGCCGGAATCAGCCCCAGCATTTT

abundance: -
d_gene: -
j_gene: TRBJ2-3
v_gene: TRBV19
CDR3aa: CASSRSRTDTQYF
CDR3nt: TGTGCCAGTTCACGGTCCCGCACAGATACGCAGTATTTT

abundance: -
d_gene: -
j_gene: TRBJ2-2
v_gene: TRBV19
CDR3aa: CASKRGTGTGELFF
CDR3nt: TGTGCCAGTAAGAGGGGGACCGGCACCGGGGAGCTGTTTTTT

abundance: -
d_gene: -
j_gene: TRBJ2-3
v_gene: TRBV5-1
CDR3aa: CASSLQGLSSDTQYF
CDR3nt: TGCGCCAGCAGCCTGCAGGGACTTAGTTCAGATACGCAGTATTTT

abundance: -
d_gene: TRBD1
j_gene: TRBJ2-5
v_gene: TRBV5-6
CDR3aa: CASSRDRESQETQYF
CDR3nt: TGTGCCAGCAGCCGGGACAGGGAGTCGCAGGAGACCCAGTACTTC

abundance: -
d_gene: -
j_gene: TRBJ1-2
v_gene: TRBV28
CDR3aa: CASSLGGGVRYGYTF
CDR3nt: TGTGCCAGCAGTTTAGGGGGGGGCGTCAGGTATGGCTACACCTTC

abundance: -
d_gene: -
j_gene: TRBJ2-5
v_gene: TRBV3-1/TRBV3-2
CDR3aa: CASSLGVNQETQYF
CDR3nt: TGTGCCAGCAGCCTAGGGGTTAACCAAGAGACCCAGTACTTC

abundance: -
d_gene: TRBD1
j_gene: TRBJ1-1
v_gene: TRBV5-5
CDR3aa: CASSQDRVNTEAFF
CDR3nt: TGTGCCAGCAGCCAGGACAGGGTGAACACTGAAGCTTTCTTT

abundance: -
d_gene: -
j_gene: TRBJ1-1
v_gene: TRBV6-5
CDR3aa: CASRGRGVWTEAFF
CDR3nt: TGTGCCAGCAGAGGGAGGGGGGTTTGGACTGAAGCTTTCTTT

abundance: -
d_gene: TRBD2
j_gene: TRBJ2-2
v_gene: TRBV7-9
CDR3aa: CASSRLAVRTGELFF
CDR3nt: TGTGCCAGCAGCAGGCTAGCGGTCCGCACCGGGGAGCTGTTTTTT

abundance: -
d_gene: -
j_gene: TRBJ1-1
v_gene: TRBV12-1
CDR3aa: CASSQNRQGRSNTEAFF
CDR3nt: TGTGCCAGCAGCCAAAACAGACAGGGTAGGTCGAACACTGAAGCTTTCTTT

abundance: -
d_gene: -
j_gene: TRBJ2-7
v_gene: TRBV7-9
CDR3aa: CASSLGDSWDEQYF
CDR3nt: TGTGCCAGCAGCCTCGGGGACTCTTGGGACGAGCAGTACTTC

abundance: -
d_gene: TRBD2
j_gene: TRBJ2-3
v_gene: TRBV3-1/TRBV3-2
CDR3aa: CASSSTRSGRGDTQYF
CDR3nt: TGTGCCAGCAGTTCAACCCGTAGCGGGAGAGGGGATACGCAGTATTTT

abundance: -
d_gene: TRBD1
j_gene: TRBJ1-1
v_gene: TRBV27
CDR3aa: CASSLSGGANTEAFF
CDR3nt: TGTGCCAGCAGTTTATCAGGGGGCGCGAACACTGAAGCTTTCTTT

abundance: -
d_gene: TRBD2
j_gene: TRBJ2-1
v_gene: TRBV7-2
CDR3aa: CASSALAGVGNEQFF
CDR3nt: TGTGCCAGCAGCGCACTAGCGGGAGTTGGTAATGAGCAGTTCTTC

abundance: -
d_gene: TRBD1
j_gene: TRBJ1-4
v_gene: TRBV5-1
CDR3aa: CASSSGQGASEKLFF
CDR3nt: TGCGCCAGCAGCTCGGGACAGGGGGCGTCTGAAAAACTGTTTTTT

abundance: -
d_gene: -
j_gene: TRBJ2-2
v_gene: TRBV27
CDR3aa: CASSFRRTGELFF
CDR3nt: TGTGCCAGCAGTTTCCGTCGGACCGGGGAGCTGTTTTTT

abundance: -
d_gene: TRBD2
j_gene: TRBJ2-3
v_gene: TRBV18
CDR3aa: CASSRILAGGSDTQYF
CDR3nt: TGTGCCAGCTCACGGATACTAGCGGGAGGGAGTGATACGCAGTATTTT

abundance: -
d_gene: -
j_gene: TRBJ2-2
v_gene: TRBV6-2/TRBV6-3
CDR3aa: CASSYRSRGLDTGELFF
CDR3nt: TGTGCCAGCAGTTACCGCAGCCGAGGCCTGGACACCGGGGAGCTGTTTTTT

abundance: -
d_gene: -
j_gene: TRBJ1-1
v_gene: TRBV5-5
CDR3aa: CASSLRRSQGNTEAFF
CDR3nt: TGTGCCAGCAGCTTGCGTCGTAGTCAGGGGAACACTGAAGCTTTCTTT

abundance: -
d_gene: -
j_gene: TRBJ2-3
v_gene: TRBV2
CDR3aa: CAAGGRGMSTDTQYF
CDR3nt: TGTGCCGCAGGTGGGAGGGGGATGAGCACAGATACGCAGTATTTT